This TCR beta chain was recorded in a study of T cell responses to AZD1222 COVID-19 vaccine. The CDR3 extends over 13 amino acids. Germline lookup yields CDR1 SGHNT and CDR2 YYREEE (reference sequence). J was trimmed by 11 bases and V by 4 bases; bases with no gene match: 11. Profiled with immunoSEQ multiplex PCR; TCRdb holds only in-frame clones, not every one. The sample has about 140,000 clones, roughly nine tenths seen once. The TCR originated in an adult in good health. This rearrangement joins TRBV5-4 to TRBJ1-1; 7 nucleotides line up with TRBD1. This sample comprised peripheral blood, obtained on day 0 of AZD1222 vaccination. The CDR3 spells CASSLRQGRSAFF. The CDR3, as DNA: TGTGCCAGCAGCCTAAGACAGGGTAGGTCGGCTTTCTTT.